This T cell receptor (beta chain) was obtained from a study of shared clonotypes between healthy human individuals. Terminally differentiated effector memory CD45RA+ cells were excluded by CCR7 positive selection of CD45RO-negative cells. Clones were sequenced by immunoSEQ multiplex PCR, and TCRdb holds only the in-frame ones, with some missing. The data show roughly 650,000 clones, 96% seen once. CDR3 length: 14 amino acids. V was clipped by 7 bases and J by 3 bases, with 16 bases between them. Germline loops: CDR1 SEHNR, CDR2 FQNEAQ (reference sequence). The material sequenced was naive CD8+ T cells sorted from blood. This TCR came from a woman aged 30 to 39 in good health. This rearrangement joins TRBV7-9 to TRBJ2-7, with a tentative D call TRBD2 (6 bases). For the CDR3, the DNA is TGTGCCAGCACCGGCGGACGCGGGGACTACGAGCAGTACTTC. It translates to CASTGGRGDYEQYF.